The clone carrying this T cell receptor beta chain has only one observation. The data were obtained in a study of blood T cells in healthy people across ages. Germline CDR1 is ENHRY and CDR2 is SYGVKD. CDR3 length equals 14 residues. The study recruited healthy Caucasian donors from Russia who were aged about 6 to 90. Primers used in a second PCR of about 7 to 12 cycles were a sample-barcoded 5' primer and a J-beta primer mix. TCRdb recomputed calls from the 5' RACE reads with MiXCR, one row per CDR3 protein. This table has hundreds of thousands of distinct CDR3 sequences, 58% appearing once. The V and J genes are TRBV10-3 and TRBJ2-4, with a weak D call TRBD2 (6 bases). The J call is doubtful: the DNA matches TRBJ2-5 better. The clonotype was recovered from a man aged 60 to 75 in good health. Sequenced sample: blood. The CDR3 protein is CAIRAARGDETQYF. The CDR3 nucleotides read TGTGCCATCCGTGCGGCGCGGGGTGATGAGACCCAGTACTTC.